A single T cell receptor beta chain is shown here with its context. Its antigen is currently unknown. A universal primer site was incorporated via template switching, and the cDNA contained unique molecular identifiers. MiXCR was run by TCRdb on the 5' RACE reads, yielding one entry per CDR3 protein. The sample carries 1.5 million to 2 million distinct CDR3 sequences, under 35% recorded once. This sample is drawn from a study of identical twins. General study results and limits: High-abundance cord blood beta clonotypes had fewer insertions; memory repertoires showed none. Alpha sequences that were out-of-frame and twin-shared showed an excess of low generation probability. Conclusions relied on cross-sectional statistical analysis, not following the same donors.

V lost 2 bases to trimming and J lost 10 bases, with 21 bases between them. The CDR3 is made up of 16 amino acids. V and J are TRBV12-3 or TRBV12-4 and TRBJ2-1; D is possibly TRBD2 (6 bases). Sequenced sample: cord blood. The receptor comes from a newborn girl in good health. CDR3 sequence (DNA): TGTGCCAGCAGTTTACGGCGCGGGAAAGGGGCGAGCGAGCAGTTCTTC. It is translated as CASSLRRGKGASEQFF.